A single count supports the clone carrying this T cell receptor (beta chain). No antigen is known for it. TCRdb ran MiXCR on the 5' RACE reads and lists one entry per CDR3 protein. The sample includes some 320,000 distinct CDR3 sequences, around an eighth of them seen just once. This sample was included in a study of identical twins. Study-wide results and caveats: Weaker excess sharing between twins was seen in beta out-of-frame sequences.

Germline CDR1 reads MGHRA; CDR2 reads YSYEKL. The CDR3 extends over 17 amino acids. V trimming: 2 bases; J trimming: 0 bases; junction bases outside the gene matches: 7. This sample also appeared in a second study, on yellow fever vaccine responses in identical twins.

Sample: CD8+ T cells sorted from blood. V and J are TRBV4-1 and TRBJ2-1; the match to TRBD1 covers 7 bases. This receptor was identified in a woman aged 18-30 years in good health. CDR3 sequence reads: CASSQSLPGGSYNEQFF. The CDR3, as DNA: TGCGCCAGCAGCCAATCATTACCAGGGGGCTCCTACAATGAGCAGTTCTTC.